Listed here are 12 T cell receptor beta chains from one sample, sequenced in a study of blood T cell repertoires in COVID-19. Measured with immunoSEQ multiplex PCR; TCRdb has only the in-frame clones, and not every one. The table has roughly 250,000 clones, roughly 80% seen once. The material sequenced was peripheral blood. The source is a woman aged 55 to 70 with active or convalescent COVID-19.

This chain links TRBV5-1 with TRBJ1-1; D is undetermined. The germline V gene encodes CDR1 SGHRS and CDR2 YFSETQ. The CDR3 consists of 17 residues. V shed 1 base and J shed 0 bases, with 16 bases lying between them. The CDR3 protein is CASSLSLGGGMNTEAFF. The CDR3 DNA is TGCGCCAGCAGCTTGAGCCTTGGTGGAGGGATGAACACTGAAGCTTTCTTT.

This clone was counted only a few times. This chain connects TRBV2 to TRBJ1-4; TRBD1 aligns across 7 bases. The CDR3 runs to 15 residues. The germline V gene encodes CDR1 SNHLY and CDR2 FYNNEI. V shed 6 bases and J 4 bases; nucleotides not matched to a gene: 8. The CDR3 bases are TGTGCCAGCAGAGCGCAGGGACAGAATAATGAAAAACTGTTTTTT. Translated: CASRAQGQNNEKLFF.

The genes are TRBV5-1 and TRBJ1-2, with 9 bases aligning to TRBD1. Germline V lookup: CDR1 SGHRS, CDR2 YFSETQ. Trimming took 0 bases from V and 7 from J; bases not matched to a gene: 7. The CDR3 is 15 residues long. CDR3 protein: CASSLATGQGRGYTF. CDR3 coding DNA: TGCGCCAGCAGCTTGGCGACGGGACAGGGACGTGGCTACACCTTC.

As to this clone: Other DNA variants within this sample encode the same CDR3. The rearrangement uses TRBV14 and TRBJ1-2; 7 bases align to TRBD1. Unmatched junction bases numbered 4, after V lost 1 base and J lost 2 bases. Per germline, CDR1 SGHDN and CDR2 FVKESK. This CDR3 spans 15 amino acids. CDR3 coding DNA: TGTGCCAGCAGCCAAGGACTGACAGGGAACTATGGCTACACCTTC. Its translation is CASSQGLTGNYGYTF.

In the case of this clone: This CDR3 is also generated by other DNA sequences in the sample. The chain employs TRBV9 and TRBJ2-5; TRBD2 is a possible D gene (7 bases). The V and J ends lost 4 bases and 5 bases respectively, with 18 bases between them. The CDR3 has 15 residues. Germline V gene lookup returns CDR1 SGDLS and CDR2 YYNGEE. The CDR3 DNA reads TGTGCCAGCAGCTTAGGGGGGGGGCCCCGGGAGACCCAGTACTTC. The encoded protein is CASSLGGGPRETQYF.

The count of this clone is one. The chain uses TRBV6-1 and TRBJ1-5; 12 bases are shared with TRBD1. This CDR3 comprises 14 residues. The germline gives CDR1 MNHNS, CDR2 SASEGT. The ends lost 6 bases at V and 7 bases at J; junction bases unmatched: 4. This CDR3 reads CASRLGTGGQPQHF. CDR3 coding DNA: TGTGCCAGCAGACTTGGGACAGGGGGCCAGCCCCAGCATTTT.

This clone has a count of ten or more. The V and J genes are TRBV6-5 and TRBJ2-7, with 10 bases aligning to TRBD2. CDR1 and CDR2 (germline): MNHEY, SVGAGI. CDR3 length equals 14 residues. The junction had 6 bases not matched to a gene; V was cut back by 8 bases and J by 2 bases. CDR3 nucleotides: TGTGCCAGCGCCAGACTAGCGGGTACCTACGAGCAGTACTTC. Encoded protein: CASARLAGTYEQYF.

The CDR3 spells CASSPRLAETQYF. The CDR3 DNA reads as TGTGCCAGCAGCCCCAGACTAGCGGAGACCCAGTACTTC. V and J are TRBV9 and TRBJ2-5, with 8 positions matching TRBD2. The V segment lost 4 bases and the J segment 5 bases; nucleotides outside the gene matches: 4. Germline V gene sequence: CDR1 SGDLS, CDR2 YYNGEE. This CDR3 is 13 amino acids long.

The chain joins TRBV7-9 to TRBJ2-5, with a weak D call TRBD1 (6 bases). Between the trimmed V and J ends, which lost 5 bases and 2 bases, there was a span of 15 bases. Germline V gene sequence: CDR1 SEHNR, CDR2 FQNEAQ (reference sequence). The CDR3 has 15 residues. The CDR3 DNA sequence: TGTGCCAGCAGCCCCGGGACAATCATTCAAGAGACCCAGTACTTC. This sequence encodes CASSPGTIIQETQYF.

The gene calls are TRBV18 and TRBJ1-3; 7 nucleotides line up with TRBD1. The CDR3 length is 16 residues. In germline, CDR1 is KGHSH, CDR2 LQKENI. Germline trimming cut 3 bases from V and 0 bases from J; bases unmatched to any gene: 5. The CDR3 spells CASSPPTGLSGNTIYF. CDR3 in DNA: TGTGCCAGCTCACCCCCGACAGGGCTCTCTGGAAACACCATATATTTT.

The V call is TRBV19, the J call TRBJ1-3; D possibly corresponds to TRBD1 (6 bases). The CDR3 is 15 residues long. Germline CDR1 reads LNHDA; CDR2 reads SQIVND (reference sequence). The V and J ends lost 7 bases and 6 bases respectively, with 19 bases between them. CDR3 nucleotide sequence: TGTGCCAGTACTTTGGGACACACTTCCACAAACACCATATATTTT. Translating it yields CASTLGHTSTNTIYF.

The V call is TRBV18, the J call TRBJ1-2; D is unclear. V gave up 2 bases and J gave up 8 bases, with 12 bases separating them. This CDR3 spans 13 amino acids. Germline V gives CDR1 KGHSH, CDR2 LQKENI. In nucleotides, the CDR3 is TGTGCCAGCTCACCAGGTGATCTCCGGGGCTACACCTTC. Translated, it gives CASSPGDLRGYTF.